This record looks at one T cell receptor (beta chain) sequence and its context. The antigen is unknown. This CDR3 spans 13 amino acids. Per the germline V gene, CDR1 is GTSNPN and CDR2 is SVGIG (reference sequence). The V and J ends lost 5 bases and 9 bases, in that order; junction bases with no gene match: 9. 13 Jbeta primers and 60 Vbeta primers were used for the PCR. Using immunoSEQ multiplex PCR, the repertoire was profiled, and TCRdb retains in-frame clones only, with some absent. Among under 250,000 clones listed, around 80% were seen once. These data originate in a study of cytomegalovirus exposure and HLA in healthy donors. Findings and caveats of the study: A later analysis revealed that TCR association rates differed between HLA loci, peaking at DRB1 and bottoming out at HLA-C. Most CMV-associated TCR beta chains were later found to appear HLA-restricted. Specific recognition of CMV antigens was confirmed in vitro for three chains (all CMV-associated).

This TCR was sampled from a boy between 5 and 17 years old in good health and CMV-seronegative. The rearrangement uses TRBV30 and TRBJ2-1, with 8 bases that match TRBD2. The material sequenced was PBMCs. The CDR3 DNA sequence: TGTGCCTGGGAGCGGGAGAATCGGGTTGAGCAGTTCTTC. It yields the protein CAWERENRVEQFF.